The 25 T cell receptor beta chains listed next were all sequenced from one sample in a study of blood T cell repertoires in COVID-19. The assay was immunoSEQ multiplex PCR, and TCRdb's table has in-frame clones only and misses some. Of nearly 250,000 clones listed, more than 70% are singletons. Sequenced sample: PBMCs or T cells enriched from blood (not recorded which). These TCRs come from a woman between 50 and 59 years old who had recovered from COVID-19.

As DNA, the CDR3 is TGTGCCAGCAGTCCTGGTAGTAGCGGGATTTGGGAGCAGTACTTC. Protein product: CASSPGSSGIWEQYF. The chain has TRBV6-5 and TRBJ2-7, with TRBD2 matching 8 bases. The CDR3 consists of 15 residues. Germline values: CDR1 MNHEY, CDR2 SVGAGI. The J segment lost 7 bases and the V segment lost 5 bases, leaving 13 bases of the junction unmatched.

V and J are TRBV28 and TRBJ2-6; 7 positions agree with TRBD2. CDR3 length: 18 amino acids. Germline CDR1 MDHEN, CDR2 SYDVKM. V lost 8 bases, J lost 3 bases, and 16 bases stayed unmatched. The CDR3 here is CASGYDSAGPFGANVLTF. The DNA for the CDR3 is TGTGCCAGCGGTTATGATTCAGCGGGACCATTTGGGGCCAACGTCCTGACTTTC.

This clone has only a few counts. This CDR3 reads CASSFTPGGSGNTIYF. The CDR3 nucleotides read TGTGCCAGCAGCTTCACCCCAGGGGGTTCTGGAAACACCATATATTTT. The chain recombines TRBV7-2 with TRBJ1-3; 7 bases match TRBD1. The CDR3 sequence is 16 residues long. Germline trimming cut 3 bases from V and 1 base from J; bases unmatched to any gene: 6. Looked up from germline, CDR1 is SGHTA and CDR2 is FQGNSA.

The chain recombines TRBV7-8 with TRBJ1-5; weak D call: TRBD1 (6 bases). CDR3 length equals 15 residues. Germline-derived CDR1 and CDR2 are SGHVS and FQNEAQ. Deletions cut 1 base from V and 3 bases from J, with 10 bases between. Written as DNA, the CDR3 is TGTGCCAGCAGCTTAGGGCGGGGGCCCAATCAGCCCCAGCATTTT. Amino acids: CASSLGRGPNQPQHF.

The chain joins TRBV12-3 or TRBV12-4 to TRBJ1-2; D not resolved. CDR3 length: 13 residues. Deletions cut 5 bases from V and 3 bases from J, with 10 bases between. CDR3 sequence: CASSPRADYGYTF. The DNA of the CDR3 is TGTGCCAGCAGTCCGCGGGCCGACTATGGCTACACCTTC.

This clone has just a few counts. V gene TRBV6-2 or TRBV6-3 combines with J gene TRBJ1-2; 7 bases line up with TRBD1. CDR3 length: 14 residues. V lost 5 bases, J lost 4 bases, and 7 bases stayed unmatched. Germline V gene sequence: CDR1 MNHEY, CDR2 SVGEGT. The CDR3 loop is CASSKPGQRYGYTF. As DNA, the CDR3 is TGTGCCAGCAGTAAACCGGGACAGCGCTATGGCTACACCTTC.

The rearrangement uses TRBV28 and TRBJ2-1; TRBD1 aligns across 12 bases. The CDR3 runs to 15 residues. V was pared by 4 bases and J by 9 bases, with 7 bases of the junction left unmatched. Looked up from germline, CDR1 is MDHEN and CDR2 is SYDVKM. CDR3 sequence reads: CASSSPGTGGGEQFF. The CDR3 nucleotides read TGTGCCAGCAGTTCACCCGGGACAGGGGGCGGTGAGCAGTTCTTC.

This chain connects TRBV2 to TRBJ1-2, with TRBD1 as a possible D gene (6 bases). The CDR3 spans 14 residues. Trimming shortened V by 4 bases and J by 9 bases, and 18 bases separated the two germline ends. Germline-derived CDR1 and CDR2 are SNHLY and FYNNEI. The CDR3 spells CASSGDGGASSYTF. For the CDR3, the DNA is TGTGCCAGCAGTGGGGATGGGGGCGCTAGCAGCTACACCTTC.

This rearrangement joins TRBV6-2 or TRBV6-3 to TRBJ1-5, with a tentative D call TRBD1 (6 bases). The CDR3 is made up of 14 amino acids. Trimming cost V 6 bases and J 4 bases, with 13 bases left between them. CDR1 is MNHEY and CDR2 is SVGEGT in the germline V gene. In DNA, the CDR3 is TGTGCCAGCAGCACGGCAGGGGAAAATCAGCCCCAGCATTTT. It codes for CASSTAGENQPQHF.

The chain uses TRBV28 and TRBJ1-6, with unresolved D. The ends were cut back, 5 bases at V and 8 bases at J, with 19 bases in the middle. CDR1 and CDR2 (germline): MDHEN, SYDVKM. The CDR3 has 16 residues. The CDR3 loop is CASSLPPGAGDSPLHF. In nucleotides, the CDR3 is TGTGCCAGCAGTCTCCCGCCGGGCGCGGGCGATTCACCCCTCCACTTT. Full variable domain (missing parts from reference TRBV28 and TRBJ1-6): DVKVTQSSRYLVKRTGEKVFLECVQDMDHENMFWYRQDPGLGLRLIYFSYDVKMKEKGDIPEGYSVSREKKERFSLILESASTNQTSMYLCASSLPPGAGDSPLHFGNGTRLTVT.

The J gene is TRBJ2-3, the V gene TRBV29-1, with 16 bases identical to TRBD2. Germline lookup yields CDR1 SQVTM and CDR2 ANQGSEA. Germline trimming cut 7 bases from V and 8 bases from J; bases unmatched to any gene: 6. This CDR3 is 14 amino acids long. The CDR3 sequence is CSAGTSGGVATQYF. The DNA for the CDR3 is TGCAGCGCAGGGACTAGCGGGGGGGTAGCTACGCAGTATTTT.

The chain is built from TRBV4-1 and TRBJ1-2; D gene unclear. V was shortened by 0 bases and J by 4 bases, with 9 bases between the two germline ends. Germline CDR1 and CDR2: MGHRA and YSYEKL. The CDR3 has 14 residues. Here the CDR3 reads CASSQDSGVYGYTF. CDR3 DNA sequence: TGCGCCAGCAGCCAAGATTCCGGGGTCTATGGCTACACCTTC.

This clone was seen a few times. The chain uses TRBV9 and TRBJ1-6; the D gene is possibly TRBD1 (6 bases). The CDR3 covers 16 residues. The germline V gene encodes CDR1 SGDLS and CDR2 YYNGEE. V was clipped by 2 bases and J by 3 bases, with 12 bases between them. CDR3 loop: CASSVRDTDYNSPLHF. The CDR3 bases are TGTGCCAGCAGCGTCCGGGACACCGACTATAATTCACCCCTCCACTTT.

The V gene is TRBV5-8, the J gene TRBJ2-1, with D perhaps TRBD2 (6 bases). Germline V CDR1 and CDR2: SGHTS, YDEGEE. V was trimmed by 7 bases and J by 11 bases, leaving 28 bases between them. There are 16 residues in the CDR3. CDR3 coding DNA: TGTGCCAGCGAGCTAATGAACAAAGGGTGGGCGGGAAAGCAGTTCTTC. Amino acid sequence: CASELMNKGWAGKQFF.

The chain has TRBV10-2 and TRBJ2-7; 7 nucleotides agree with TRBD1. CDR1 WSHSY and CDR2 SAAADI come from the germline V gene. CDR3 length equals 13 residues. Unmatched junction bases numbered 5, after V lost 4 bases and J lost 5 bases. CDR3 amino acids: CASSGPGGDEQYF. CDR3 DNA: TGCGCCAGCAGTGGTCCAGGGGGTGACGAGCAGTACTTC.

The chain links TRBV30 to TRBJ1-2; D remains ambiguous. The CDR3 spans 13 residues. Germline V gives CDR1 GTSNPN, CDR2 SVGIG (reference sequence). V gave up 1 base and J gave up 2 bases, with 8 bases separating them. The CDR3 bases are TGTGCCTGGAGTGGAGACACAAACTATGGCTACACCTTC. It yields the protein CAWSGDTNYGYTF.

The CDR3 is CASSLGRDNEQFF. DNA for the CDR3: TGTGCCAGCAGCTTAGGCAGGGACAATGAGCAGTTCTTC. The rearrangement links TRBV13 to TRBJ2-1, with D possibly matching TRBD1 (5 bases). Germline lookup yields CDR1 PRHDT and CDR2 FYEKMQ (reference sequence). Trimming left V 0 bases short and J 5 bases short, with 5 bases between. CDR3 length equals 13 residues.

The gene calls are TRBV7-6 and TRBJ2-3; 16 bases match TRBD2. Germline lookup yields CDR1 SGHVS and CDR2 FNYEAQ. Trimming at V came to 5 bases and at J to 4 bases, leaving 12 bases not matched to a gene. The CDR3 sequence is 19 residues long. The CDR3 DNA follows: TGTGCCAGCAGCCCTCTCGGGACTAGCGGGAGGGCCAGCGCAGATACGCAGTATTTT. Translation gives CASSPLGTSGRASADTQYF.

The table lists this clone with a few counts. The chain has TRBV19 and TRBJ1-5, with 8 bases lining up with TRBD1. Germline CDR1 and CDR2: LNHDA and SQIVND (reference sequence). The CDR3 spans 16 residues. J lost 7 bases, V lost 3 bases, and 11 bases had no gene match. Here the CDR3 reads CASSISAGGRWQPQHF. The CDR3 bases are TGTGCCAGTAGTATTTCGGCAGGGGGCAGGTGGCAGCCCCAGCATTTT.

CDR3 DNA: TGTGCCTGTACGGTCCGGCAGGCCGCCTTCTATCGTAGCTACACCTTC. Encoded protein: CACTVRQAAFYRSYTF. The chain joins TRBV30 to TRBJ1-2, with no clear D. The V gene's germline CDR1 is GTSNPN and CDR2 SVGIG (reference sequence). The V end lost 6 bases, the J end lost 9 bases, and 29 bases lay between the germline ends. The CDR3 is 16 amino acids.

The chain uses TRBV24-1 and TRBJ2-7; D ambiguous. The CDR3 length is 15 residues. The germline V gene has CDR1 KGHDR and CDR2 SFDVKD. Trimming shortened V by 4 bases and J by 2 bases, and 14 bases separated the two germline ends. CDR3: CATSDPSSYPYEQYF. CDR3 DNA sequence: TGTGCCACCAGTGACCCATCGAGTTACCCCTACGAGCAGTACTTC.

The chain carries TRBV6-5 and TRBJ2-1, with TRBD1 matching 9 bases. The CDR3 spans 15 residues. Per the germline V gene, CDR1 is MNHEY and CDR2 is SVGAGI. The ends lost 6 bases at V and 5 bases at J; junction bases unmatched: 8. The CDR3 sequence: CASREDRGSHNEQFF. CDR3 nucleotide sequence: TGTGCCAGCAGAGAGGACAGGGGCTCGCACAATGAGCAGTTCTTC.

The genes are TRBV30 and TRBJ2-1, with D maybe TRBD2 (6 bases). Germline CDR1 is GTSNPN and CDR2 is SVGIG (reference sequence). The CDR3 has 13 residues. The germline V and J ends were trimmed by 4 bases and 13 bases, with 20 bases remaining between them. CDR3 DNA: TGTGCCTGGACCCTGGACCTGCCCGGGAGACAGTTCTTC. Amino acids: CAWTLDLPGRQFF.

This clone has only a few counts. This rearrangement joins TRBV12-1 to TRBJ1-1; the table's D call, TRBD1, has no DNA check behind it. TRBV12-1 corresponds to a pseudogene. The CDR3 has 16 amino acids. CDR3: CASPGQGLEVNTEAFF. For the CDR3, the DNA is TGTGCCAGCCCCGGACAGGGTTTAGAGGTGAACACTGAAGCTTTCTTT.

This sequence joins TRBV14 and TRBJ2-1; the match to TRBD2 covers 14 bases. V lost 2 bases and J lost 10; bases outside the gene matches: 7. The CDR3 extends over 16 amino acids. In germline, CDR1 is SGHDN, CDR2 FVKESK. The CDR3 reads CASSQRLAGGPGEQFF. The CDR3 region has the DNA TGTGCCAGCAGCCAACGACTAGCGGGAGGGCCGGGGGAGCAGTTCTTC.